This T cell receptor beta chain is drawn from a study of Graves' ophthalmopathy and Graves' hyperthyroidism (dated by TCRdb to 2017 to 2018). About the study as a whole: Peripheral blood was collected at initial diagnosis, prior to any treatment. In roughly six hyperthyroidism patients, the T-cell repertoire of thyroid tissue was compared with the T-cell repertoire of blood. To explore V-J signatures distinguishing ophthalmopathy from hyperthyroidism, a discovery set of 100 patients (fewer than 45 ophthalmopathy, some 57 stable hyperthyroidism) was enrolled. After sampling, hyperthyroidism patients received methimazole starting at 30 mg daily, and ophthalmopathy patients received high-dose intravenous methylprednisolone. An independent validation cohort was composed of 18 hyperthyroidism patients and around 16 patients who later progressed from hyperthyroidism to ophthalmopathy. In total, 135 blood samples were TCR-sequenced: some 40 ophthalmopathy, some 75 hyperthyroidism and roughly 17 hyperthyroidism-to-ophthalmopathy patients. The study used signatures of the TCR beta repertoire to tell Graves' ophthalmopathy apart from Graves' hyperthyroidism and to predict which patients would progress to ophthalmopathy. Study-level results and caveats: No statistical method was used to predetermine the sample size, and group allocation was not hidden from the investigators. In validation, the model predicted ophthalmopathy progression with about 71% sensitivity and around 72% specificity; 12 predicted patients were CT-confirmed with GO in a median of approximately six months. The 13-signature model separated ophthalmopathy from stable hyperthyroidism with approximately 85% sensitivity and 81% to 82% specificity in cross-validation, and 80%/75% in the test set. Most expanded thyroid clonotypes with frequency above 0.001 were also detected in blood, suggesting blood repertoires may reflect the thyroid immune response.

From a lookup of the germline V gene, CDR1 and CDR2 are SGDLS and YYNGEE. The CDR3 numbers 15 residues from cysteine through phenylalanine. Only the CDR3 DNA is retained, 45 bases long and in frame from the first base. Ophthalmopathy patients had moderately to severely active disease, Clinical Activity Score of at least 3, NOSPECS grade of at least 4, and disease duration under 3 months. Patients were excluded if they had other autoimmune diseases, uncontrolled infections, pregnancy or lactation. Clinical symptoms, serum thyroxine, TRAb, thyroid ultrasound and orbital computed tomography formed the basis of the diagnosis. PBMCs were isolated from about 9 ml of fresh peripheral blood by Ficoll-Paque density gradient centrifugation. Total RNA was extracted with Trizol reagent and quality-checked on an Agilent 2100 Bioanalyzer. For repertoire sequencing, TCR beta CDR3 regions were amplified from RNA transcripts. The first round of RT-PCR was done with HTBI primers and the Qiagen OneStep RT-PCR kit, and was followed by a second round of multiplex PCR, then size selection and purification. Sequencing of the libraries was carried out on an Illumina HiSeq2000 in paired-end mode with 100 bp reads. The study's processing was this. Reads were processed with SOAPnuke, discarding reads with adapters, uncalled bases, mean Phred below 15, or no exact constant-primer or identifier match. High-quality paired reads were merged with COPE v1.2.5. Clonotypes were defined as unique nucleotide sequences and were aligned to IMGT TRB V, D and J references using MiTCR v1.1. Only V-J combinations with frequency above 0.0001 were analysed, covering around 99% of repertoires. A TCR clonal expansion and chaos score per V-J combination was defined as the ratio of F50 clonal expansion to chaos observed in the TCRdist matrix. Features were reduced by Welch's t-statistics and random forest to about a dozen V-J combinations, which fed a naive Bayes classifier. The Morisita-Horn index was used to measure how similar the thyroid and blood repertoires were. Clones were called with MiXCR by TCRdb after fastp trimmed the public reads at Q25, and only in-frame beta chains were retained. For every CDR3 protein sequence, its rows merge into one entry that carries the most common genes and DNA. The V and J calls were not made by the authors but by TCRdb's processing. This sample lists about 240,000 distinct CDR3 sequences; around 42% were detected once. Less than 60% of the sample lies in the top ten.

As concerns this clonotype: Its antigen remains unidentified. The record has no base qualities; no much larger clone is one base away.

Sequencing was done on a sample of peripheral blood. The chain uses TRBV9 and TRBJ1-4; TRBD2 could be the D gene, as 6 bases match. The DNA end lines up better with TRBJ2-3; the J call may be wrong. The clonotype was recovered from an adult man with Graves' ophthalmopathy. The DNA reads TGTGCCAGCAGTGCGTGGGAGGTGGGCACAGATACGCAGTATTTT. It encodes CASSAWEVGTDTQYF.